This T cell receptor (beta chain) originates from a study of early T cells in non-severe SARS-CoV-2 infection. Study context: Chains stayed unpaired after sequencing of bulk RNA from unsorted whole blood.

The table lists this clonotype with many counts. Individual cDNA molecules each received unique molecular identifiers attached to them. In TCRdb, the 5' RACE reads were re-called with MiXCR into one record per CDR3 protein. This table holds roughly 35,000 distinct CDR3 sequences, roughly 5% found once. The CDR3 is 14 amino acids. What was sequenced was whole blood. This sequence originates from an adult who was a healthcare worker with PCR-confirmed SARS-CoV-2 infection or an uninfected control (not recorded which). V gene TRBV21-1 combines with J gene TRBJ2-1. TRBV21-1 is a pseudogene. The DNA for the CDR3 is TGTGCCAGCAGCAATATTCGGAGTTACAATGAGCAGTTCTTC. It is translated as CASSNIRSYNEQFF.